This entry describes one TCR beta chain. The sample contains more than one DNA sequence encoding this CDR3. The data were obtained in a study of OX40 agonist ivuxolimab in advanced cancers. Autoimmune disease history or systemic immunosuppression led to patient exclusion. TCRdb's copy holds only in-frame clones and misses some; the assay was immunoSEQ multiplex PCR. In the table there are roughly 130,000 clones, over 85% of which are singletons. Germline values: CDR1 SGHDN, CDR2 FVKESK. Trimming took 4 bases from V and 1 from J, leaving 7 bases between them. The CDR3 loop spans 14 amino acids. This clonotype was sampled from an adult with an advanced solid tumor such as melanoma, head and neck, liver or kidney cancer. The sequences come from CD4+ or CD8+ T cells sorted from blood, collected in a trial of the OX40 agonist ivuxolimab. The chain is built from TRBV14 and TRBJ2-2; no reliable D call. CDR3 loop: CASSRGLNTGELFF. CDR3 sequence (DNA): TGTGCCAGCAGCCGTGGCCTGAACACCGGGGAGCTGTTTTTT.